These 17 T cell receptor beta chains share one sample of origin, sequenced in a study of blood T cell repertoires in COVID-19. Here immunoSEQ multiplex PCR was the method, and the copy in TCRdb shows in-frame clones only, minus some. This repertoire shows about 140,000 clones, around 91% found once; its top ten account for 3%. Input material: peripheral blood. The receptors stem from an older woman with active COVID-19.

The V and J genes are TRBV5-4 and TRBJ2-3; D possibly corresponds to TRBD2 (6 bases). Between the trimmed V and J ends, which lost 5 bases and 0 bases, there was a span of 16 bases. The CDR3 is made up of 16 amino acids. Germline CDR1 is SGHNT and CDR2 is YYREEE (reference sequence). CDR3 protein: CASSPRDSPSTDTQYF. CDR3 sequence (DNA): TGTGCCAGCAGTCCCCGGGACTCTCCTAGCACAGATACGCAGTATTTT.

The CDR3 coding sequence is TGCGCCAGCAGCCACGCGCCACCGGGACTAGCAAAGGCAGATACGCAGTATTTT. As protein: CASSHAPPGLAKADTQYF. The genes are TRBV4-1 and TRBJ2-3; 9 positions agree with TRBD2. The ends lost 3 bases at V and 4 bases at J; junction bases unmatched: 14. This CDR3 has 18 amino acids. Germline V gives CDR1 MGHRA, CDR2 YSYEKL.

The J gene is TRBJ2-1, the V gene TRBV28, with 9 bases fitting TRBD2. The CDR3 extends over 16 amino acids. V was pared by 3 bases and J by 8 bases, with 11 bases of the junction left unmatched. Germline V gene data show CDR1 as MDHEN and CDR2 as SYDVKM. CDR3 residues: CASSLSAGGPFDEQFF. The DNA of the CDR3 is TGTGCCAGCAGTTTGAGTGCGGGAGGGCCATTTGATGAGCAGTTCTTC.

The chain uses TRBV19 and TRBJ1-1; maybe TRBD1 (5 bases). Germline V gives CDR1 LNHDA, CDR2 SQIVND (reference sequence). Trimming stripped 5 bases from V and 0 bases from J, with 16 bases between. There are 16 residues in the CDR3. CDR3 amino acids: CASSQGTALMNTEAFF. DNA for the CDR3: TGTGCCAGTAGTCAGGGAACAGCTCTTATGAACACTGAAGCTTTCTTT.

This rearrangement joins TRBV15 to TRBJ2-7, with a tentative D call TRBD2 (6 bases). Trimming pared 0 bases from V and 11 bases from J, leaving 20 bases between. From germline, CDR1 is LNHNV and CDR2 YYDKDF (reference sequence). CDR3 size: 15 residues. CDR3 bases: TGTGCCACCAGCAGAGATTATGTAGCGGCGGAGGGGAAGTACTTC. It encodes CATSRDYVAAEGKYF.

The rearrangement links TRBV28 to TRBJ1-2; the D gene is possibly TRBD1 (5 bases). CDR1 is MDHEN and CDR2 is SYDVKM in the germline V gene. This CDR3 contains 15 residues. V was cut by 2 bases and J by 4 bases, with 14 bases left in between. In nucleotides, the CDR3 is TGTGCCAGCAGTTTACCCCCGGGGGAGGGCTATGGCTACACCTTC. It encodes CASSLPPGEGYGYTF.

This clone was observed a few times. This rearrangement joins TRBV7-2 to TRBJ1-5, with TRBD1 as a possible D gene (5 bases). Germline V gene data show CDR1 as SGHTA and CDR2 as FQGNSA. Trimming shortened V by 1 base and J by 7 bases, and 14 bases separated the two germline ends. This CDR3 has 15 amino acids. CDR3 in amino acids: CASSLEGGGFQPQHF. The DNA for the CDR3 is TGTGCCAGCAGCTTAGAGGGCGGGGGATTCCAGCCCCAGCATTTT.

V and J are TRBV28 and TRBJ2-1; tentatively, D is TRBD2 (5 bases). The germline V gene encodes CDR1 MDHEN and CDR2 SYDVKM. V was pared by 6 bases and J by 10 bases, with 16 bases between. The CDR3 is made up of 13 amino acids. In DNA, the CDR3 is TGTGCCAGCAGCACCGACTGGACTGGGGAGCAGTTCTTC. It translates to CASSTDWTGEQFF.

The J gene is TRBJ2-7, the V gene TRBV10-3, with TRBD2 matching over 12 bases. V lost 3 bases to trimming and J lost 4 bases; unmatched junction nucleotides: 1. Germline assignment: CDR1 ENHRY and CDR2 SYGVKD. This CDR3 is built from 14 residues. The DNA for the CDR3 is TGTGCCATCAGTGATCTAGCGGGAGGGTACGAGCAGTACTTC. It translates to CAISDLAGGYEQYF.

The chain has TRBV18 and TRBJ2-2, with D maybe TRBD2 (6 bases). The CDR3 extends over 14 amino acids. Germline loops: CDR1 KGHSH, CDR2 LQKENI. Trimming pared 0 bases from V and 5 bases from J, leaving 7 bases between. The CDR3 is CASSPPSGTGELFF. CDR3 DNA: TGTGCCAGCTCACCACCGAGCGGGACCGGGGAGCTGTTTTTT.

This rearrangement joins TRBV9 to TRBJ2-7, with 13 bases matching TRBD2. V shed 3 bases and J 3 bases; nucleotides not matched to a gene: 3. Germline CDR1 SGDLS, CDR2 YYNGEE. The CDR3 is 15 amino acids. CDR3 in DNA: TGTGCCAGCAGCGGGACTAGCGGGGGCGACTACGAGCAGTACTTC. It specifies CASSGTSGGDYEQYF.

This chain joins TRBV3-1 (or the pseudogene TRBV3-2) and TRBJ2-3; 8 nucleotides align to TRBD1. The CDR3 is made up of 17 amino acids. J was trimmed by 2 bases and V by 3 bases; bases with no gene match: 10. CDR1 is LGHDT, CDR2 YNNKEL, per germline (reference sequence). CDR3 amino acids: CASSHRGQVRHTDTQYF. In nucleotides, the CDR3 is TGTGCCAGCAGCCACAGGGGACAGGTCCGCCACACAGATACGCAGTATTTT.

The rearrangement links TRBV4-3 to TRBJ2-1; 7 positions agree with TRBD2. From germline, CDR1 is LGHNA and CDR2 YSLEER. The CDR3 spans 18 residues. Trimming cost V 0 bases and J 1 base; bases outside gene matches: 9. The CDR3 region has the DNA TGCGCCAGCAGCCAAGATTGGGCTAGCGGAACGTCCTACAATGAGCAGTTCTTC. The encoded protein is CASSQDWASGTSYNEQFF.

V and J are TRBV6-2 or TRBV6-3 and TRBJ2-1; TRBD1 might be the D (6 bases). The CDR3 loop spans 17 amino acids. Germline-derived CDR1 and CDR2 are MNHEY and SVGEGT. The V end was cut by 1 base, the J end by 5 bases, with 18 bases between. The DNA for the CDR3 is TGTGCCAGCAGTTACTGGGCTAGAGATAGGGGGAACAATGAGCAGTTCTTC. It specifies CASSYWARDRGNNEQFF.

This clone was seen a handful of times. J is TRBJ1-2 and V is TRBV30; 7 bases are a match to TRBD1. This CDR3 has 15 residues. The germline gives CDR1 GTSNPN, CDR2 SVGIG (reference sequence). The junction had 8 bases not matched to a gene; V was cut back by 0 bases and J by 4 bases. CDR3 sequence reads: CAWSVQDRITYGYTF. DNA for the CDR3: TGTGCCTGGAGTGTACAGGACAGGATCACCTATGGCTACACCTTC.

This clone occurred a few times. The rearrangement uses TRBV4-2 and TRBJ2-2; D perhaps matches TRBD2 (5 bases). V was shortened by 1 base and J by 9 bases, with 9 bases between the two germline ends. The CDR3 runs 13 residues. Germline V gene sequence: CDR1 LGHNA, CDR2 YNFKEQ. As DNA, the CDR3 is TGTGCCAGCAGCCAAGGGGAGATCCGGGAGCTGTTTTTT. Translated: CASSQGEIRELFF.

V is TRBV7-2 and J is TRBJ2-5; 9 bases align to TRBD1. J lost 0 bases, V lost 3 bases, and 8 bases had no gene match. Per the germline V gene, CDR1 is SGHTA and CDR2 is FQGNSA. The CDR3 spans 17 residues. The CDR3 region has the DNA TGTGCCAGCAGCTTCAACGACAGGGGGAGATACCAAGAGACCCAGTACTTC. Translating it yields CASSFNDRGRYQETQYF.